These 21 T cell receptor beta chains were all obtained from the same sample, sequenced in a study of blood T cell repertoires in COVID-19. Produced via immunoSEQ multiplex PCR; TCRdb's table is partial and in-frame only. The sample has 70,000 to 75,000 clones, 79% seen once. The source material was peripheral blood. These TCRs come from a man in his sixties with active or convalescent COVID-19.

The genes are TRBV7-5 and TRBJ2-1; TRBD2, the table's D call, lacks a check against the DNA. TRBV7-5 is termed a pseudogene. CDR3 length: 15 amino acids. This chain's CDR3 is CVRSSDCQRGGMQFF. The CDR3 coding sequence is TGTGTCAGAAGCTCAGACTGTCAGCGGGGGGGCATGCAGTTCTTC.

The V and J genes are TRBV5-1 and TRBJ2-2; tentative D call: TRBD2 (5 bases). The V and J ends lost 0 bases and 3 bases respectively, with 12 bases between them. The CDR3 has 16 residues. CDR1 and CDR2 from the germline V gene are SGHRS and YFSETQ. The CDR3 bases are TGCGCCAGCAGCTTGGCCGGGATGGCGGACACCGGGGAGCTGTTTTTT. Amino acid sequence: CASSLAGMADTGELFF.

This clone was counted once. The chain uses TRBV5-1 and TRBJ2-7; 10 nucleotides match TRBD1. This CDR3 region has 16 residues. V lost 3 bases to trimming and J lost 0 bases; unmatched junction nucleotides: 6. Germline CDR1 reads SGHRS; CDR2 reads YFSETQ. CDR3 sequence: CASSSGQGRPSYEQYF. CDR3 DNA: TGCGCCAGCAGCTCGGGACAGGGGAGGCCCTCCTACGAGCAGTACTTC.

This clone turned up a few times. The rearrangement joins TRBV5-4 to TRBJ1-3, with D possibly matching TRBD1 (5 bases). The CDR3 is 13 amino acids. Trimming stripped 0 bases from V and 8 bases from J, with 9 bases between. Germline V lookup: CDR1 SGHNT, CDR2 YYREEE (reference sequence). The CDR3 region is CASSLEGEHTIYF. The CDR3, as DNA: TGTGCCAGCAGCTTGGAAGGGGAACACACCATATATTTT.

This clone was found a few times. The chain joins TRBV7-8 to TRBJ2-7; unclear D gene. The CDR3 has 13 residues. CDR1 is SGHVS, CDR2 FQNEAQ, per germline. V was cut by 7 bases and J by 3 bases, with 13 bases left in between. The CDR3 here is CASTPRWSYEQYF. CDR3 DNA: TGTGCCAGCACCCCACGGTGGAGCTACGAGCAGTACTTC.

In its sample, this clone was seen a few times. This chain links TRBV5-1 with TRBJ1-4; TRBD1 matches 7 bases. V trimming: 4 bases; J trimming: 5 bases; junction bases outside the gene matches: 8. The CDR3 is made up of 15 amino acids. CDR1 and CDR2 from the germline V gene are SGHRS and YFSETQ. The CDR3 is CASSPNRGGNEKLFF. Here the CDR3 DNA reads TGCGCCAGCAGCCCCAACAGGGGCGGCAATGAAAAACTGTTTTTT.

The V call is TRBV5-1, the J call TRBJ1-2; D remains ambiguous. CDR1 is SGHRS and CDR2 is YFSETQ in the germline V gene. This CDR3 has 14 residues. V was trimmed by 0 bases and J by 0 bases, leaving 6 bases between them. CDR3 sequence: CASSLVQANYGYTF. CDR3 DNA: TGCGCCAGCAGCTTGGTTCAGGCTAACTATGGCTACACCTTC.

This clone was counted between two and nine times. This chain uses TRBV9 with TRBJ1-6; 7 bases line up with TRBD1. The J segment lost 7 bases and the V segment lost 0 bases, leaving 13 bases of the junction unmatched. CDR1 and CDR2 (germline): SGDLS, YYNGEE. The CDR3 contains 18 residues. CDR3 nucleotides: TGTGCCAGCAGCGTAGTACCAGGGGGGCCCGGGGTGAATTCACCCCTCCACTTT. It translates to CASSVVPGGPGVNSPLHF.

V and J are TRBV3-1 (or the pseudogene TRBV3-2) and TRBJ2-4; weak D call: TRBD1 (7 bases). Per germline, CDR1 LGHDT and CDR2 YNNKEL (reference sequence). V gave up 0 bases and J gave up 1 base, with 19 bases separating them. The CDR3 is 19 residues long. CDR3 sequence: CASSQETGRRRVAKNIQYF. The CDR3 nucleotides are TGTGCCAGCAGCCAAGAGACAGGGAGGCGGAGGGTGGCCAAAAACATTCAGTACTTC.

The chain couples TRBV6-4 to TRBJ1-4, with D tentatively TRBD1 (5 bases). This CDR3 region has 16 residues. Looked up from germline, CDR1 is MRHNA and CDR2 is SNTAGT. Deletions cut 3 bases from V and 7 bases from J, with 18 bases between. CDR3 DNA: TGTGCCAGCAGTGAAGAAGCGTCAGGGTGGTTTGAAAAACTGTTTTTT. Its protein is CASSEEASGWFEKLFF.

The CDR3 nucleotides are TGCAGCGTTGAGGCCCTCCAAGAGACCCAGTACTTC. Translating gives CSVEALQETQYF. The chain uses TRBV29-1 and TRBJ2-5; D gene ambiguous. This CDR3 is built from 12 residues. Germline assignment: CDR1 SQVTM and CDR2 ANQGSEA. V was shortened by 3 bases and J by 1 base, with 6 bases between the two germline ends.

The rearrangement uses TRBV20-1 and TRBJ2-3; D is unclear. With 8 bases removed from V and 10 bases from J, the gap between germline ends came to 10 bases. Per germline, CDR1 DFQATT and CDR2 SNEGSKA (reference sequence). This CDR3 spans 9 amino acids. The CDR3 region is CSTSVPQYF. CDR3 nucleotide sequence: TGCAGTACCTCGGTTCCGCAGTATTTT.

The rearrangement joins TRBV7-9 to TRBJ1-6; the D is unclear. The germline V gene has CDR1 SEHNR and CDR2 FQNEAQ (reference sequence). The CDR3 is 13 amino acids. Deletions cut 1 base from V and 10 bases from J, with 8 bases between. CDR3 sequence reads: CASSLEGESPLHF. In DNA form, the CDR3 reads TGTGCCAGCAGCTTAGAGGGAGAATCACCCCTCCACTTT.

The genes are TRBV29-1 and TRBJ2-1; maybe TRBD1 (5 bases). The CDR3 is 11 residues long. Trimming removed 6 bases from V and 3 bases from J, with 6 bases in between. The germline V gene has CDR1 SQVTM and CDR2 ANQGSEA. CDR3 nucleotides: TGCAGCGTCGACAGCTACAATGAGCAGTTCTTC. It codes for CSVDSYNEQFF.

The chain carries TRBV12-3 or TRBV12-4 and TRBJ1-1; possible D gene TRBD1, 5 bases. V shed 2 bases and J shed 10 bases, with 14 bases lying between them. The CDR3 runs 13 residues. This CDR3 is CASSLSGMESAFF. The CDR3 DNA follows: TGTGCCAGCAGTTTATCAGGGATGGAGTCAGCTTTCTTT.

The chain carries TRBV7-3 and TRBJ2-3; 10 bases agree with TRBD2. The CDR3 runs to 14 residues. V was pared by 5 bases and J by 5 bases, with 4 bases of the junction left unmatched. Looked up from germline, CDR1 is SGHTA and CDR2 is FQGTGA. CDR3 sequence reads: CASSPLAGVDTQYF. The CDR3 region has the DNA TGTGCCAGCAGCCCTCTAGCGGGGGTAGATACGCAGTATTTT.

CDR3 region: CASSAGAGYEQYF. CDR3 coding DNA: TGTGCCAGTAGTGCCGGAGCGGGGTACGAGCAGTACTTC. The V and J genes are TRBV19 and TRBJ2-7; TRBD2 matches 7 bases. This CDR3 spans 13 amino acids. The germline V gene encodes CDR1 LNHDA and CDR2 SQIVND (reference sequence). V was clipped by 5 bases and J by 4 bases; unmatched bases: 5.

The V gene is TRBV28, the J gene TRBJ2-7; TRBD1 matches 7 bases. CDR3 length: 14 amino acids. Germline values: CDR1 MDHEN, CDR2 SYDVKM. V gave up 5 bases and J gave up 3 bases; unmatched junction bases: 7. The CDR3 spells CASSETGTGYEQYF. The DNA for the CDR3 is TGTGCCAGCAGTGAGACAGGGACGGGCTACGAGCAGTACTTC.

V and J are TRBV11-2 and TRBJ2-1; the match to TRBD2 covers 7 bases. Trimming at V came to 1 base and at J to 15 bases, leaving 12 bases not matched to a gene. The CDR3 extends over 14 amino acids. From germline, CDR1 is SGHAT and CDR2 FQNNGV. The CDR3 here is CASSLVRAGEGRFF. The CDR3 DNA reads as TGTGCCAGCAGCTTAGTTAGGGCCGGGGAGGGGAGGTTCTTC.

The chain couples TRBV7-2 to TRBJ2-5; TRBD1 might be the D (5 bases). The CDR3 contains 14 residues. Germline lookup yields CDR1 SGHTA and CDR2 FQGNSA. The V gene lost 5 bases and the J gene lost 2 bases, with 12 bases spanning the gap. CDR3 in amino acids: CASSPDSVQETQYF. DNA for the CDR3: TGTGCCAGCAGCCCCGACAGCGTACAAGAGACCCAGTACTTC.

The rearrangement links TRBV7-2 to TRBJ2-7, with a possible D match to TRBD1 (5 bases). Germline V CDR1 and CDR2: SGHTA, FQGNSA. The length of the CDR3 is 14 residues. V lost 2 bases and J lost 1, with 9 bases in between. CDR3: CASSLTPGSYEQYF. In DNA, the CDR3 is TGTGCCAGCAGCTTAACCCCAGGGTCCTACGAGCAGTACTTC. Full variable domain (outside the CDR3, taken from reference TRBV7-2 and TRBJ2-7): GAGVSQSPSNKVTEKGKDVELRCDPISGHTALYWYRQSLGQGLEFLIYFQGNSAPDKSGLPSDRFSAERTGGSVSTLTIQRTQQEDSAVYLCASSLTPGSYEQYFGPGTRLTVT.